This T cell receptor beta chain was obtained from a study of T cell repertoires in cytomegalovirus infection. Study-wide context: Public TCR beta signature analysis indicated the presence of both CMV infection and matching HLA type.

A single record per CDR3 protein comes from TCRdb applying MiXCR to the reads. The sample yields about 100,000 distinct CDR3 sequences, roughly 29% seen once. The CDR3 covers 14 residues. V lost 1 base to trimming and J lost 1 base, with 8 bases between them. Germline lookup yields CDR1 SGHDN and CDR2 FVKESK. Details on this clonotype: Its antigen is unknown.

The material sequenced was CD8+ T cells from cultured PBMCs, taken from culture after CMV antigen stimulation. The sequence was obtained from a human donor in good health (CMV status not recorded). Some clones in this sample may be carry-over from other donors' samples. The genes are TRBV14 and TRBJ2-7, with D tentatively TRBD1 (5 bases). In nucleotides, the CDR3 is TGTGCCAGCAGCCAAGGACCAGGGTCCTACGAGCAGTACTTC. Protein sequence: CASSQGPGSYEQYF.